This T cell receptor beta chain emerged from a study of a mutant IDH1 vaccine in newly diagnosed glioma. Study details: Patients underwent eight vaccinations, which took place in weeks 1, 3, 5, 7, 11, 15, 19 and 23. Patients arrived already treated with radiotherapy, temozolomide, or both, most having had both. Notes on the study in general: Altogether, 85% to 95% of patients exhibited vaccine-induced immune responses.

Remarks on this clone: Antigen specificity is unknown.

Specified time point: week 11, during vaccination. Every single dose of the vaccine, 300 ug of mutant IDH1 20-mer peptide, came with topical imiquimod. Donors had new WHO grade 3 or 4 IDH1-mutant, ATRX-lost astrocytomas. The method was immunoSEQ multiplex PCR; TCRdb's version includes in-frame clones alone and lacks a portion of them. The sample records just over 35,000 clones, 80% being singletons. In germline, CDR1 is SEHNR, CDR2 FQNEAQ (reference sequence). Trimming shortened V by 2 bases and J by 10 bases, and 14 bases separated the two germline ends. The CDR3 has 14 amino acids. Sequences were derived from peripheral blood mononuclear cells (PBMCs), sampled from a glioma patient whose treatment included an IDH1 peptide vaccine. The TCR originated in a woman aged 25 to 45 with glioma. Some clones in this sample may be carry-over from other donors' samples. The rearrangement links TRBV7-9 to TRBJ2-2, with D perhaps TRBD2 (5 bases). CDR3 coding DNA: TGTGCCAGCAGCTTAATTGCCTCGGGGAAGGAGCTGTTTTTT. It translates to CASSLIASGKELFF.